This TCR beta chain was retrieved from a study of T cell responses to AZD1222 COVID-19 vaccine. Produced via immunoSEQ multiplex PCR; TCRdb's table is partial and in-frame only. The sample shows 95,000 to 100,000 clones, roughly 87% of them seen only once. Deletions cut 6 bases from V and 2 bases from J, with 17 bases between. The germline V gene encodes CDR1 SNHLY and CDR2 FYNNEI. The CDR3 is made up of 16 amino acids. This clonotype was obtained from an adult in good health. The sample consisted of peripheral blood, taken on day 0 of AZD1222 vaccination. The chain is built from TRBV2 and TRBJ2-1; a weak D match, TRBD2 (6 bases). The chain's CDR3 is CASRLSASDAYNEQFF. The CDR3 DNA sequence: TGTGCCAGCAGACTATCCGCTAGCGACGCCTACAATGAGCAGTTCTTC.